This TCR beta chain originates from a study of cytomegalovirus exposure and HLA in healthy donors. PCR was performed using 60 Vbeta and 13 Jbeta primers. Using immunoSEQ multiplex PCR, the repertoire was profiled, and TCRdb retains in-frame clones only, with some absent. There are about 110,000 clones in the sample; roughly 73% occur only once, and over 2% lies in the top ten. After removal of 4 bases from V and 3 bases from J, the junction contained 6 bases not matched to a gene. In germline, CDR1 is SGHRS, CDR2 YFSETQ. The CDR3 contains 14 residues. Sequenced material: PBMCs. The TCR originated in a man aged 35-49 years in good health and CMV-seronegative. This chain uses TRBV5-1 with TRBJ1-2; 7 bases agree with TRBD1. CDR3: CASSIGGRDYGYTF. The DNA of the CDR3 is TGCGCCAGCAGCATAGGGGGCCGGGACTATGGCTACACCTTC.